The clone carrying this T cell receptor (beta chain) was seen only once. Germline-derived CDR1 and CDR2 are DFQATT and SNEGSKA (reference sequence). The CDR3 has 14 residues. The ends were cut back, 0 bases at V and 7 bases at J, with 12 bases in the middle. The sample's time point: newly diagnosed GD, antithyroid drugs for less than 3 months. The TCR library was prepared using RNA isolated from PBMCs. CDR3 regions were amplified by Arm-PCR using iRepertoire HTBI primers to build TCR beta libraries. Each CDR3 protein gets one entry after TCRdb re-called the multiplex PCR reads with MiXCR. The profile covers 440,000 or so distinct CDR3 sequences, with about 15% appearing a single time and over 8.5% taken by the ten largest. This entry is derived from a study of regulatory T cells in long-lasting Graves disease. Another study also made use of these data, one on T cells in Graves' hyperthyroidism and ophthalmopathy.

The source is a woman aged 25 to 39 with Graves disease. The starting material was peripheral blood mononuclear cells (PBMCs), obtained at new diagnosis, from a patient treated with antithyroid drugs. The chain carries TRBV20-1 and TRBJ1-4; D is undetermined. The CDR3 loop reads CSARDGQGPEKLFF. The CDR3 DNA sequence: TGCAGTGCTAGAGATGGTCAAGGGCCTGAAAAACTGTTTTTT.